One T cell receptor (beta chain) is described in this entry. Its antigen remains unidentified. This CDR3 is 16 amino acids long. This entry is derived from a study of T cell responses to AZD1222 COVID-19 vaccine. Only in-frame clones appear in the TCRdb table, and some are missing; sequencing was by immunoSEQ multiplex PCR. The sample holds roughly 120,000 clones, 80% to 90% seen once. Whole-study results and caveats: The breadth and depth of Spike-specific TCRs increased once two AZD1222 doses had been given.

This clonotype was obtained from an adult in good health. V gene TRBV21-1 combines with J gene TRBJ1-2; the table's D call, TRBD1, has no DNA check behind it. TRBV21-1 is a known pseudogene. The material sequenced was peripheral blood, taken on day 0 of MenACWY control vaccination. In DNA, the CDR3 is TGTGCCAGCAATTTTGTACGAAACAGGGCAGACTATGGCTACACCTTC. Translating it yields CASNFVRNRADYGYTF.